This T cell receptor beta chain came from a study of T-cell reconstitution after alpha-beta-depleted transplantation in children. V lost 1 base and J lost 3, with 12 bases in between. Germline CDR1 and CDR2: MGHRA and YSYEKL. This CDR3 spans 15 amino acids. Unique molecular identifiers were incorporated during preparation of the TCRbeta library. TCRdb fed the PCR reads into MiXCR, producing one record per CDR3 protein. Among hundreds of thousands of distinct CDR3 sequences listed, approximately 17% were seen once. This clonotype was obtained from a human donor who donated a stem cell graft to a child with acute myeloid leukemia. This chain connects TRBV4-1 to TRBJ1-2; D gene uncertain. The input for sequencing was PBMCs from the stem cell graft donor, taken from the stem cell graft. CDR3 sequence reads: CASSQGTENYYGYTF. CDR3 in DNA: TGCGCCAGCAGCCAAGGAACAGAAAACTACTATGGCTACACCTTC.